This T cell receptor (beta chain) emerged from a study of blood T cells in healthy people across ages. Findings of the study overall: The study lacked donor CMV status, which possibly confounded expanded clonotype changes. With age, beta diversity per million T cells declined roughly linearly, significantly by approximately 41. Diversity figures derived from one million T cells were judged to underestimate the true value. Fewer expanded clones and more diversity marked long-lived versus aged donors.

The CDR3 is 13 amino acids. CDR1 is SNHLY and CDR2 is FYNNEI in the germline V gene. V shed 10 bases and J 4 bases; nucleotides not matched to a gene: 6. Primers used in a second PCR of roughly 7 to 11 cycles were a sample-barcoded 5' primer and a J-beta primer mix. TCRdb used MiXCR to reprocess the 5' RACE reads, holding one entry per CDR3 protein. The sample consists of some 1,800,000 distinct CDR3 sequences, about 39% of them appearing once. As for this clonotype: What it binds is unknown.

The chain joins TRBV2 to TRBJ1-5; 8 nucleotides agree with TRBD1. The receptor was isolated from a human donor in good health. Specimen: blood. The CDR3 sequence is CATQGAWNQPQHF. Written as DNA, the CDR3 is TGTGCCACCCAGGGGGCTTGGAATCAGCCCCAGCATTTT.